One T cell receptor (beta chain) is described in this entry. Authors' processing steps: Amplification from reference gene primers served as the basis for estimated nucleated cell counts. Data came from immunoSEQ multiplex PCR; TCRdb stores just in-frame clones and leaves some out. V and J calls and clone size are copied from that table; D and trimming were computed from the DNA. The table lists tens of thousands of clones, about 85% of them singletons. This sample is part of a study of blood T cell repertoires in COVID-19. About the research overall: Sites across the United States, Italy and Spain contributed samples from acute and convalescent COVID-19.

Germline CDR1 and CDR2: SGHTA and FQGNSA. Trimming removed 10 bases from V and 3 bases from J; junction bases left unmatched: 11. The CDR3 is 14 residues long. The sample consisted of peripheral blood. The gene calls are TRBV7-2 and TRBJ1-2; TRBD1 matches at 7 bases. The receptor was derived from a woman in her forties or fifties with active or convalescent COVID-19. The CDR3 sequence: CATIWPDRDYGYTF. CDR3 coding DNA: TGTGCCACCATTTGGCCAGACAGGGACTATGGCTACACCTTC.